The following is a TCR beta chain sequence with its context. Its antigen remains unidentified. Base qualities are not at hand, and no much larger clone is one base apart. Donors were healthy HIV-negative adults with no recently reported acute infections or vaccinations. Every donor was a Caucasian adult residing in Nashville, Tennessee, USA. CD4+ T cells were enriched through magnetic negative selection, after which naive cells were positively selected on CD45RA and the remaining negative fraction served as the memory subset. Blood was collected by leukapheresis, and PBMCs were isolated by Ficoll-Histopaque density gradient centrifugation and then cryopreserved in liquid nitrogen vapor phase. Analytical flow cytometry was used to check the purity and quantity of each magnetically sorted T cell population. Genomic DNA was isolated from every sorted fraction and measured by UV absorbance on a Nanodrop 2000c.

The data belong to a study of shared clonotypes between healthy human individuals (dated by TCRdb to 2020 to 2021). Describing the broader study: The cohort included a few men and a couple of women between 18 and 49 years of age. For each donor, CD4 naive and CD4 memory were each given three plates, CD8 naive was given two plates, and CD8 memory was given one plate. To estimate repertoire size and how much clonotypes are shared between individuals, the study performed deep sequencing of blood TCR repertoires from 4 to 6 healthy adults. To increase sequencing depth and limit assay-specific biases, different laboratories used diverse techniques to prepare libraries and sequence TCR repertoires. Per donor, leukapheresis produced somewhere between about 0.94 and 8.9 billion PBMCs. Summary of the overall study and its limitations: Compared with non-shared clonotypes, the clonotypes found in all four sorted-subset donors had higher generation probabilities. Only blood was sampled, and tissue TCR repertoires likely differ from those in blood. Pairwise subsampling led to the expectation that sequencing depth would affect the degree of clonotype sharing among donors. Estimated clonotype richness was generally larger for naive than for memory subsets. Even with the large sequencing depth, rarefaction of the sorted-subset datasets indicated that sequencing was incomplete. Sharing across a few donors was observed for around 5% of naive CD4, 3.5% of naive CD8, around 2.5% of memory CD4, and less than 0.45% of memory CD8 clonotypes. The genetic and exposure-history diversity represented was limited by the small number of donors.

TCR CDR3 regions were amplified from genomic DNA by multiplex PCR using the deep immunoSEQ assay. Genomic DNA extracted from each cell subset was distributed evenly over all wells of several immunoSEQ 96-well plates, and each plate served as one replicate. For sorted subsets, 150 to 250 ng genomic DNA, equal to 25,000 to 35,000 T cell genomes, was loaded into each replicate PCR. Purified libraries were measured with a Qubit 3.0 fluorometer, size-checked on a Bioanalyzer 2100, and measured again with the KAPA Library Quantification kit. Each immunoSEQ 96-well plate was sequenced on its own single-read 150-cycle Illumina NextSeq 550 flow cell. Per the source publication's procedure: Because only junctional sequences without quality scores were contained in the immunoSEQ output, filtering matching that applied to full-length reads could not be performed. To assign V/J genes and CDR3, sequences were annotated against IMGT germline references using PyIR, a Python wrapper for IgBLAST v1.9. Any read was removed if the V/J assignment was weak (E-value above 1e-6), the CDR3 was missing, or the read contained stop codons, out-of-frame junctions, or ambiguous translated residues. A V3J clonotype was defined by an identical inferred V gene, J gene, and CDR3 amino acid sequence. Percentage overlap between repertoires was computed as shared unique clonotypes divided by the size of the smaller repertoire. Three approaches were used to assess repertoire richness: RTK rarefaction, the Chao1 estimator, and Recon v2.1 estimates of unobserved clonotypes. For all TCRbeta clonotypes obtained by the gDNA method from a few donors, generation probabilities were computed with OLGA. TCRdb's version of the immuneACCESS table is confined to in-frame rearrangements and falls short of the full clone set. An unresolved V gene accounts for under half of the shortfall where checked; the remainder is of unknown origin. V, J and clone size reflect that table, while D and trimming were determined from the DNA. This sample lists 2 million to 2.5 million clones; roughly 95% were detected once. Of the sample, roughly 0.13% falls within the top ten clones.

The germline V gene provides CDR1 SGDLS and CDR2 YYNGEE. Trimming removed 2 bases from V and 1 base from J; the gene matches leave 12 bases unexplained. The CDR3 runs 18 residues from the cysteine to the phenylalanine. The read is trimmed to its CDR3 DNA, 54 bases read in frame from base 1. The receptor's source is a man aged 18 to 30 in good health. The chain is made from TRBV9 and TRBJ1-1; a stretch of 9 junction bases matches TRBD1. Specimen: naive CD4+ T cells sorted from blood. What this sample's cell subset or site label stands for: CD45RA+ positively selected. The DNA is as follows: TGTGCCAGCAGCGTTGGGACAGGGAAATCTGAGACGAACACTGAAGCTTTCTTT. The encoded protein is CASSVGTGKSETNTEAFF.